These 14 T cell receptor beta chains originate from one sample sequenced in a study of CD8 T cells in ankylosing spondylitis. These receptors have no known antigen. One entry per CDR3 protein, called by TCRdb with MiXCR from the 5' RACE reads. The sample has around 430,000 distinct CDR3 sequences, under 20% seen once. Study-wide findings and caveats: Seemingly distinctive of ankylosing spondylitis blood was a TCR beta motif formed by eight highly homologous variants.

The sequenced material came from blood, either unsorted or a sorted T cell fraction (not recorded which). Every receptor here comes from a male donor with ankylosing spondylitis.

This clonotype was found many times. The chain uses TRBV29-1 and TRBJ1-1; a weak D match, TRBD1 (6 bases). The CDR3 runs 14 residues. With 6 bases removed from V and 4 bases from J, the gap between germline ends came to 18 bases. Germline CDR1 reads SQVTM; CDR2 reads ANQGSEA. The DNA for the CDR3 is TGCAGCGTAATACCCGGGGGAGGGGGCACTGAAGCTTTCTTT. Amino acid sequence: CSVIPGGGGTEAFF.

This clonotype was seen repeatedly, ten times or more. The CDR3 reads CASSQDVWSEKLFF. In DNA form, the CDR3 reads TGTGCCAGCAGCCAAGATGTTTGGAGCGAAAAACTGTTTTTT. The chain has TRBV4-2 and TRBJ1-4; D remains unclear. CDR3 length: 14 amino acids. V lost 0 bases and J 8 bases, leaving 10 bases between the germline ends. CDR1 LGHNA and CDR2 YNFKEQ come from the germline V gene.

Worth noting for this clonotype: This clone may be a read error of a much larger clone one base away. This chain joins TRBV7-2 and TRBJ2-7; perhaps TRBD1 as D (6 bases). CDR1 is SGHTA, CDR2 FQGNSA, per germline. V was cut by 5 bases and J by 2 bases, with 19 bases left in between. This CDR3 is 16 amino acids long. Written as DNA, the CDR3 is TGTGCCAGCAGCCGTAGGTCCCAGGGGCTACCCTACGAGCAGTACTTC. Encoded protein: CASSRRSQGLPYEQYF.

This clonotype was detected once. The J gene is TRBJ1-2, the V gene TRBV6-4, with D possibly TRBD1 on 6 matching bases. The CDR3 sequence is 14 residues long. Trimming left V 3 bases short and J 4 bases short, with 12 bases between. CDR1 and CDR2 from the germline V gene are MRHNA and SNTAGT. The CDR3 DNA follows: TGTGCCAGCAGTGAAGCAGGGGCAGGCTATGGCTACACCTTC. Its protein product is CASSEAGAGYGYTF.

The CDR3 DNA follows: TGTGCCAGCAGAGAAACACGGGCGGGCACTGAAGCTTTCTTT. This sequence encodes CASRETRAGTEAFF. The chain links TRBV2 to TRBJ1-1; D remains ambiguous. Trimming cost V 6 bases and J 4 bases, with 15 bases left between them. CDR3 length: 14 amino acids. The germline CDR1 and CDR2 sequences are SNHLY and FYNNEI.

This clonotype has more than one count but fewer than ten. V is TRBV6-1 and J is TRBJ1-3, with 7 nucleotides matching TRBD1. Germline V CDR1 and CDR2: MNHNS, SASEGT. The CDR3 sequence is 14 residues long. V was clipped by 8 bases and J by 2 bases; unmatched bases: 6. This CDR3 is CASGEGAPGNTIYF. CDR3 DNA: TGTGCCAGCGGGGAGGGGGCCCCTGGAAACACCATATATTTT.

This clonotype showed up just once. This chain uses TRBV2 with TRBJ2-2; TRBD1 or TRBD2 may be the D gene (6 bases each). Germline V gene sequence: CDR1 SNHLY, CDR2 FYNNEI. This CDR3 contains 14 residues. With 6 bases removed from V and 8 bases from J, the gap between germline ends came to 16 bases. CDR3 DNA: TGTGCCAGCAGGACCGTGGGGGGCGCGGGGGAGCTGTTTTTT. It specifies CASRTVGGAGELFF. The full variable domain, in which reference TRBV2 and TRBJ2-2 provide the parts outside the CDR3, is EPEVTQTPSHQVTQMGQEVILRCVPISNHLYFYWYRQILGQKVEFLVSFYNNEISEKSEIFDDQFSVERPDGSNFTLKIRSTKLEDSAMYFCASRTVGGAGELFFGEGSRLTVL.

This clonotype was counted ten times or more. The chain joins TRBV2 to TRBJ1-2; D is uncertain. Trimming removed 1 base from V and 5 bases from J, with 5 bases in between. The V gene's germline CDR1 is SNHLY and CDR2 FYNNEI. CDR3 length: 12 amino acids. The chain's CDR3 is CASSEEPYGYTF. The CDR3 coding sequence is TGTGCCAGCAGTGAAGAGCCGTATGGCTACACCTTC.

The sample holds a few counts of this clonotype. The gene calls are TRBV5-4 and TRBJ2-3; 7 nucleotides line up with TRBD2. This CDR3 has 14 residues. After removal of 5 bases from V and 0 bases from J, the junction contained 3 bases not matched to a gene. Germline lookup yields CDR1 SGHNT and CDR2 YYREEE (reference sequence). CDR3 nucleotides: TGTGCCAGCAGTTGGGACTATAGCACAGATACGCAGTATTTT. Amino acid sequence: CASSWDYSTDTQYF. Supplemented by reference TRBV5-4 and TRBJ2-3, the full variable domain reads ETGVTQSPTHLIKTRGQQVTLRCSSQSGHNTVSWYQQALGQGPQFIFQYYREEENGRGNFPPRFSGLQFPNYSSELNVNALELDDSALYLCASSWDYSTDTQYFGPGTRLTVL.

The chain uses TRBV2 and TRBJ2-5; 9 positions agree with TRBD1. The germline V gene encodes CDR1 SNHLY and CDR2 FYNNEI. The V and J ends lost 4 bases and 2 bases, in that order; junction bases with no gene match: 5. CDR3 length equals 15 residues. CDR3: CASSGTGGRQETQYF. The CDR3 coding sequence is TGTGCCAGCAGTGGAACAGGGGGCAGGCAAGAGACCCAGTACTTC.

The chain is built from TRBV7-8 and TRBJ1-1; weak D call: TRBD1 (5 bases). Germline V gene lookup returns CDR1 SGHVS and CDR2 FQNEAQ. Trimming cost V 6 bases and J 11 bases, with 25 bases left between them. The CDR3 is 15 amino acids. Written as DNA, the CDR3 is TGTGCCAGCAGTCCAGGGCCCAGGGAAATAAAAGGGGCTTTCTTT. This translates into CASSPGPREIKGAFF.

This clonotype has just a few counts. The CDR3 region is CASSYPGTVGYTF. DNA of the CDR3: TGTGCCAGCAGTTACCCGGGGACGGTTGGCTACACCTTC. V is TRBV6-5 and J is TRBJ1-2; TRBD1 might be the D (5 bases). The CDR3 is made up of 13 amino acids. Trimming removed 2 bases at V and 7 bases at J, with 11 bases between. The V gene's germline CDR1 is MNHEY and CDR2 SVGAGI.

At least ten counts were recorded for this clonotype. CDR3 bases: TGCGCCAGCAGATCGGGGCCGAACACTGAAGCTTTCTTT. It translates to CASRSGPNTEAFF. V is TRBV5-1 and J is TRBJ1-1; a weak D match, TRBD1 (5 bases). V was cut by 5 bases and J by 1 base, with 9 bases left in between. Germline CDR1 SGHRS, CDR2 YFSETQ. This CDR3 region has 13 residues.

This clonotype was observed many times. The CDR3 DNA reads as TGTGCCAGCAGCCCCTTAGGAGGGGGGAATCAGCCCCAGCATTTT. It is translated as CASSPLGGGNQPQHF. This sequence joins TRBV6-1 and TRBJ1-5; weak D call: TRBD1 (6 bases). This CDR3 contains 15 residues. Trimming removed 6 bases from V and 4 bases from J, with 16 bases in between. Germline lookup yields CDR1 MNHNS and CDR2 SASEGT.